The entry below describes one TCR beta chain. Germline values: CDR1 SEHNR, CDR2 FQNEAQ (reference sequence). This CDR3 region has 13 residues. V lost 5 bases to trimming and J lost 3 bases, with 9 bases between them. TCRdb keeps only in-frame clones here, not all; method: immunoSEQ multiplex PCR. The table has a few hundred thousand clones, about 90% seen once. Participants' own reports of clinical history determined their cohort assignment. The data stem from a study of blood T cell repertoires in COVID-19. The sequence was obtained from a man aged 30 to 45 who had recovered from COVID-19. Sequenced material: PBMCs or T cells enriched from blood (not recorded which). J is TRBJ2-3 and V is TRBV7-9; D remains unclear. The CDR3 loop is CASSHPITDTQYF. In DNA form, the CDR3 reads TGTGCCAGCAGCCACCCTATAACAGATACGCAGTATTTT. Variable domain in full (rest from reference TRBV7-9 and TRBJ2-3): DTGVSQNPRHKITKRGQNVTFRCDPISEHNRLYWYRQTLGQGPEFLTYFQNEAQLEKSRLLSDRFSAERPKGSFSTLEIQRTEQGDSAMYLCASSHPITDTQYFGPGTRLTVL.